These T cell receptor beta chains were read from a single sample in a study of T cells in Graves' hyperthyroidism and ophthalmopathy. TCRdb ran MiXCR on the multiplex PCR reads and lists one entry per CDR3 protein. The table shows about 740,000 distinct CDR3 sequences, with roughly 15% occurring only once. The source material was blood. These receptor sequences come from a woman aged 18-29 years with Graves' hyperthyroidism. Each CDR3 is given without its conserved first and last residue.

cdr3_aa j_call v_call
ASSADRGRINEQF TRBJ2-1 TRBV12-3/TRBV12-4
ATSSPGQGFLGELF TRBJ2-2 TRBV15
ASSLAALSTDTQY TRBJ2-3 TRBV7-2
ASSLGTGSYGYT TRBJ1-2 TRBV5-5
SARATNRAWNEQY TRBJ2-7 TRBV20-1
ASSLESNSYEQY TRBJ2-7 TRBV12-3/TRBV12-4
ASSLGSAGAAYGYT TRBJ1-2 TRBV12-3/TRBV12-4
ASSLTTSGSFNEQF TRBJ2-1 TRBV11-2
ASSGPRARPGGEKLF TRBJ1-4 TRBV9
ASTVPYNEQF TRBJ2-1 TRBV7-9
ASRGGVGNEQF TRBJ2-1 TRBV7-9
SARVAKQAVQETQY TRBJ2-5 TRBV20-1
ATSRGGWEPYSNQPQH TRBJ1-5 TRBV15
ASSSPAAGPWTDTQY TRBJ2-3 TRBV28
ASSSDRSDTQY TRBJ2-3 TRBV13
ASSLGGAGQETQY TRBJ2-5 TRBV7-3
ASSLIADRNTEAF TRBJ1-1 TRBV5-1
VSSLGTPNTEAF TRBJ1-1 TRBV12-3/TRBV12-4
ASSYSSQLYSMNTEAF TRBJ1-1 TRBV6-6
ASSLGTVPMNTEAF TRBJ1-1 TRBV5-1
ASTLMGNEQF TRBJ2-1 TRBV11-1
ASSIWTGENTGELF TRBJ2-2 TRBV3-1
ASSPTANLAGVSNEQF TRBJ2-1 TRBV3-1
ASSETGTPSSGANVLT TRBJ2-6 TRBV9
ASSYISELNTEAF TRBJ1-1 TRBV6-2/TRBV6-3
ASSLRWKGRLYNEQF TRBJ2-1 TRBV11-2
SARGRTSGRSTDTQY TRBJ2-3 TRBV20-1
ASSAPTPNQPQH TRBJ1-5 TRBV9
AISESLPPRPYEQY TRBJ2-7 TRBV10-3
ASRQGAWDGYT TRBJ1-2 TRBV27
ASSTGGAGLETQY TRBJ2-5 TRBV6-2/TRBV6-3
ASSLEAGSRAKNIQY TRBJ2-4 TRBV11-2
SVRTGWNTGELF TRBJ2-2 TRBV29-1
SARDSLAGYLWYQETQY TRBJ2-5 TRBV20-1
ASSLDHSTGELF TRBJ2-2 TRBV12-3/TRBV12-4
SARGRQGLGTDTQY TRBJ2-3 TRBV20-1
ASMAVGLSEKLF TRBJ1-4 TRBV25-1
ASSPPSRVYGYT TRBJ1-2 TRBV5-1
ASSFGTSGKVDEQF TRBJ2-1 TRBV18
ASSLGVGASNEQF TRBJ2-1 TRBV7-3
SARDPPHEQY TRBJ2-7 TRBV20-1
ASSFFRGGTGYT TRBJ1-2 TRBV12-3/TRBV12-4
ASSLPALGSTDTQY TRBJ2-3 TRBV28
ASHGTGNNQPQH TRBJ1-5 TRBV18
ASSTQDGPYEQY TRBJ2-7 TRBV6-1
ASSLSGQDGYT TRBJ1-2 TRBV28
ASSSTANEQY TRBJ2-7 TRBV11-2
ATSDGTGTIYGYT TRBJ1-2 TRBV24-1
ASSPLPIGRVSNQPQH TRBJ1-5 TRBV6-1
ASSLLGSGYGQY TRBJ2-7 TRBV12-3/TRBV12-4
AISDPRTSGPTYEQY TRBJ2-7 TRBV10-3
SASDTDTQY TRBJ2-3 TRBV20-1
ASSHKSGGGSVYNEQF TRBJ2-1 TRBV27
ASNKGDRGATNEKLF TRBJ1-4 TRBV12-3/TRBV12-4